Listed below are T cell receptor beta chains from one sample, sequenced in a study of tissue T cells after allogeneic stem cell transplantation. TCRdb's copy holds only in-frame clones and misses some; the assay was immunoSEQ multiplex PCR. The sample yields thousands of clones, 60% to 80% seen once. This specimen was duodenal tissue, taken at autopsy. These receptors originate from a female patient aged 18 to 55 with steroid-refractory graft-versus-host disease after an allogeneic stem cell transplant. Some T cells may originate from the graft donor. Both conserved end residues are part of each CDR3. D genes are given only for firm matches. Clone size, where shown, is once, few, many, or a class for clones that have expanded.

V	D	size	J	DNA	CDR3
TRBV2	.	.	TRBJ2-7	TGTGCCAGCGCTCCACCTTACTACGAGCAGTACTTC	CASAPPYYEQYF
TRBV19	.	.	TRBJ1-5	TGTGCCAGTAGTATTTGGGCATGGGGTGGCAATCAGCCCCAGCATTTT	CASSIWAWGGNQPQHF
TRBV30	.	.	TRBJ1-5	TGTGCCTGGAGTTACCGGCGCAATCAGCCCCAGCATTTT	CAWSYRRNQPQHF
TRBV7-8	.	.	TRBJ1-5	TGTGCCAGCACCCCGGGCGGGCAGGGAAATCAGCCCCAGCATTTT	CASTPGGQGNQPQHF
TRBV2	.	.	TRBJ1-3	TGTGCCAGCAGAGCGGGACTGCTCTCTGGAAACACCATATATTTT	CASRAGLLSGNTIYF
TRBV5-6	.	.	TRBJ1-4	TGTGCCAGCAGCTTGGGGGACACCTTTAAACTGTTTTTT	CASSLGDTFKLFF
TRBV6-6	.	.	TRBJ2-1	TGTGCCAGCAGTTACATCCTCATCTTGGAGGATGAGCAGTTCTTC	CASSYILILEDEQFF
TRBV23-1	.	.	TRBJ1-1	TGCGCCAGCAGTCATGGGTGCATCCAGGGTCCTGAAGCTTTCTTT	CASSHGCIQGPEAFF
TRBV6-5	.	.	TRBJ1-2	TGTGCCAGCAGTTCCCTGTATGGCTACACCTTC	CASSSLYGYTF
TRBV25-1	TRBD1	few	TRBJ2-2	TGTGCCACCTCGGGGACAGGCTACACCGGGGAGCTGTTTTTT	CATSGTGYTGELFF
TRBV5-1	TRBD2	once	TRBJ2-3	TGCGCCAGCAGCCGACACCTACTAGCGGGAGAAGGGTCAGATACGCAGTATTTT	CASSRHLLAGEGSDTQYF
TRBV5-1	.	.	TRBJ1-4	TGCGCCAGCAGCCTCAGGATAAATGAAAAACTGTTTTTT	CASSLRINEKLFF
TRBV7-9	.	.	TRBJ1-4	TGTGCCAGCAGCTTAGACATAAGGGATCGAAAACTGTTTTTT	CASSLDIRDRKLFF
TRBV7-8	TRBD1	few	TRBJ2-2	TGTGCCAGCAGCGCCCGGACAGGGGGGACCGGGGAGCTGTTTTTT	CASSARTGGTGELFF
TRBV6-1	.	medium-sized	TRBJ2-5	TGTGCCAGCAGTGAACGGGGAAGAGGCCAAGAGACCCAGTACTTC	CASSERGRGQETQYF
TRBV27	.	.	TRBJ2-5	TGTGCCAGCAGTTGGCGAGAGACCCAGTACTTC	CASSWRETQYF
TRBV9	.	.	TRBJ2-3	TGTGCCAGCGGGCCGGGGTATTTT	CASGPGYF
TRBV28	.	.	TRBJ2-7	TGTGCCAGCAGTTCCCTACACCGAGACTACGAGCAGTACTTC	CASSSLHRDYEQYF
TRBV9	.	few	TRBJ2-7	TGTGCCAGCAGCGTAACAGGACCTTCGTACGAGCAGTACTTC	CASSVTGPSYEQYF
TRBV4-1	.	.	TRBJ2-5	TGCGCCAGCAGCCACTTTAGGGAGACCCAGTACTTC	CASSHFRETQYF
TRBV2	.	.	TRBJ2-7	TGTGCCAGCCGGGACATGGGGTTC	CASRDMGF
TRBV6-5	TRBD1	.	TRBJ2-7	TGTGCCAGCAGTATAATCCGGGACAGGTCCTACGAGCAGTACTTC	CASSIIRDRSYEQYF
TRBV12-3/TRBV12-4	TRBD2	.	TRBJ2-5	TGTGCCAGCGGCGGGGGGAAAGAGACCCAGTACTTC	CASGGGKETQYF
TRBV10-3	TRBD2	.	TRBJ2-3	TGTGCCATCAATGGAGCGGGAAGAGGTTCTAGCACAGATACGCAGTATTTT	CAINGAGRGSSTDTQYF
TRBV7-9	TRBD1	.	TRBJ2-4	TGTGCCAGCATCGACAGGGAATTCGAAAACATTCAGTACTTC	CASIDREFENIQYF
TRBV7-3	TRBD1	.	TRBJ1-1	TGTGCCAGCAGCTTACTCCCCAACAGGGGTTCTGAAGCTTTCTTT	CASSLLPNRGSEAFF